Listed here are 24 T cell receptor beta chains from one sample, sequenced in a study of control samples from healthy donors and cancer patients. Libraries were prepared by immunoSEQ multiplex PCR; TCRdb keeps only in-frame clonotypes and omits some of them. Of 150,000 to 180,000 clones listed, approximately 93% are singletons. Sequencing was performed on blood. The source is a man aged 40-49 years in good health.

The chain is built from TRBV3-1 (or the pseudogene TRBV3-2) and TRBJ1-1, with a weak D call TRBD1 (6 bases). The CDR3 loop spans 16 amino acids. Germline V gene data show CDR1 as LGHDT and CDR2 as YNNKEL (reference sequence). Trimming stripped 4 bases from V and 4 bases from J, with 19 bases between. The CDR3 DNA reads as TGTGCCAGCAGCCGCCGGCACAAGGGGGAGAGCACTGAAGCTTTCTTT. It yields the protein CASSRRHKGESTEAFF.

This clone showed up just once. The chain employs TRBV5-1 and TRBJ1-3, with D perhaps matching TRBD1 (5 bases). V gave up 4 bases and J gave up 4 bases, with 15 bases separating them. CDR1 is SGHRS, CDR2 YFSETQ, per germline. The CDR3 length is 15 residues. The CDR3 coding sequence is TGCGCCAGCAGCGTAGGGGTTGGCGGGGGAAACACCATATATTTT. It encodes CASSVGVGGGNTIYF.

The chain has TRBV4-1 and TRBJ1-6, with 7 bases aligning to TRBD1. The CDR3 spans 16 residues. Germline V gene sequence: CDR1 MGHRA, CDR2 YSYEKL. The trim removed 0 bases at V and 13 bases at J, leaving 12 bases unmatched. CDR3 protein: CASSQDRGTPLPPLHF. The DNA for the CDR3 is TGCGCCAGCAGCCAAGACAGGGGGACCCCTCTGCCCCCCCTCCACTTT.

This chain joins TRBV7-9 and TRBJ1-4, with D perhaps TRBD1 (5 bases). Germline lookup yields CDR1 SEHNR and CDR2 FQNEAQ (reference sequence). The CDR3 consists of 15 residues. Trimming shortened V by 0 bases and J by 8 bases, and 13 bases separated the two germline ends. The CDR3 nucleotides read TGTGCCAGCAGCTTAGCGCGGCAGGGACGCGAAAAACTGTTTTTT. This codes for CASSLARQGREKLFF.

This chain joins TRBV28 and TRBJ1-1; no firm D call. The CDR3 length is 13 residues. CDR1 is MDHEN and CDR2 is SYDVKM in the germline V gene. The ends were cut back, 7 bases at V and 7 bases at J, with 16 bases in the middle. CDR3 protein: CASIGQVGREAFF. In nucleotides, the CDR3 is TGTGCCAGCATTGGCCAGGTCGGTCGTGAAGCTTTCTTT.

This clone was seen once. Written as DNA, the CDR3 is TGTGCCAGCAGCTTACTAGGACAGTCCGGAAACACCATATATTTT. Protein product: CASSLLGQSGNTIYF. The chain is built from TRBV7-9 and TRBJ1-3, with a possible D match to TRBD1 (6 bases). This CDR3 region has 15 residues. Trimming removed 2 bases at V and 4 bases at J, with 12 bases between. Germline V gives CDR1 SEHNR, CDR2 FQNEAQ (reference sequence).

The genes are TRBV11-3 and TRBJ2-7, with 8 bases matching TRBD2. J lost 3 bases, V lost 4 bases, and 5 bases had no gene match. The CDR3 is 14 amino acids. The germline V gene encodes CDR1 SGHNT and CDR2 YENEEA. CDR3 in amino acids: CASSSAAGGYEQYF. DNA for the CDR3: TGTGCCAGCAGCTCCGCGGCGGGGGGCTACGAGCAGTACTTC. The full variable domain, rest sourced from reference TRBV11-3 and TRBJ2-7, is EAGVVQSPRYKIIEKKQPVAFWCNPISGHNTLYWYLQNLGQGPELLIRYENEEAVDDSQLPKDRFSAERLKGVDSTLKIQPAELGDSAVYLCASSSAAGGYEQYFGPGTRLTVT.

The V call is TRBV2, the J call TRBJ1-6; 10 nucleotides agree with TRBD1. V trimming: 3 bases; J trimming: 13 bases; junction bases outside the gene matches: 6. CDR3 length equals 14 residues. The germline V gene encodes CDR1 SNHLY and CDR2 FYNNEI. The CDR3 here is CASSDSGTGVPLHF. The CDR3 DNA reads TGTGCCAGCAGTGACTCCGGGACAGGGGTGCCCCTCCACTTT.

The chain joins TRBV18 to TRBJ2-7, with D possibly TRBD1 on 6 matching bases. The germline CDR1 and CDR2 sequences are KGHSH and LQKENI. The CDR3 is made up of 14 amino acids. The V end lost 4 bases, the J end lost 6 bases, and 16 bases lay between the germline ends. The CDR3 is CASSQTGSLSEQYF. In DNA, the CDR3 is TGTGCCAGCTCACAGACAGGATCTCTCTCCGAGCAGTACTTC.

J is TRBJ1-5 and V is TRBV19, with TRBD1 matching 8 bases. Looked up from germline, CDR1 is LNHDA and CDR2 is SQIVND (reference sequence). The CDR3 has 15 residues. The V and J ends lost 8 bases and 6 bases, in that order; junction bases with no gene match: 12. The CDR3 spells CASQPWTGFGQPQHF. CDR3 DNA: TGTGCCAGTCAACCCTGGACAGGGTTCGGTCAGCCCCAGCATTTT.

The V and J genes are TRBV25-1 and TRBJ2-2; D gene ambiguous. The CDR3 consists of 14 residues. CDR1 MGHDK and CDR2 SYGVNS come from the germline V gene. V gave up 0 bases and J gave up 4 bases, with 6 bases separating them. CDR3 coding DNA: TGTGCCAGCAGTGAATATATGGGCACCGGGGAGCTGTTTTTT. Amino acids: CASSEYMGTGELFF.

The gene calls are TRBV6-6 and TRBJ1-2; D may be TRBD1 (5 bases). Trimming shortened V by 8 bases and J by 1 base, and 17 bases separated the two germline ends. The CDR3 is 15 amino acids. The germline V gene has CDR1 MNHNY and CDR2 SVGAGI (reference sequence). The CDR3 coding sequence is TGTGCCAGCGGGGACGTGAGGGCGAATAACTATGGCTACACCTTC. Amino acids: CASGDVRANNYGYTF.

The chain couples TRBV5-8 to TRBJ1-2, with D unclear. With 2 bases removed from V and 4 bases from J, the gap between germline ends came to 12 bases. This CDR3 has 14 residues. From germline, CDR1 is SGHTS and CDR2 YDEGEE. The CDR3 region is CASSFGGLLYGYTF. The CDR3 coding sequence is TGTGCCAGCAGCTTTGGCGGTTTGCTCTATGGCTACACCTTC.

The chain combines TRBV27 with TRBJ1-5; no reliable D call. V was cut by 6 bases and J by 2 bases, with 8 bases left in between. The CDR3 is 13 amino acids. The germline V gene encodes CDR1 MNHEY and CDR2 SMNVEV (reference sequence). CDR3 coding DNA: TGTGCCAGCAGCTCTTTCGGCAATCAGCCCCAGCATTTT. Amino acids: CASSSFGNQPQHF.

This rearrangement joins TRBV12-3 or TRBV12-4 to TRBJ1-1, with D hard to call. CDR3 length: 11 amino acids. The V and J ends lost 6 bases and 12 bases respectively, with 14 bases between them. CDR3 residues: CASSQTPSPFF. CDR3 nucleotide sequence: TGTGCCAGCAGCCAAACACCCAGTCCTTTCTTT.

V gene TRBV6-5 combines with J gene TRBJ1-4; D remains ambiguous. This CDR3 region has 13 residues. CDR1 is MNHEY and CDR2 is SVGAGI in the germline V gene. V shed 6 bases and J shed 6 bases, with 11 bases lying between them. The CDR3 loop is CASSPMADEKLFF. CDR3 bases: TGTGCCAGCAGCCCCATGGCAGATGAAAAACTGTTTTTT.

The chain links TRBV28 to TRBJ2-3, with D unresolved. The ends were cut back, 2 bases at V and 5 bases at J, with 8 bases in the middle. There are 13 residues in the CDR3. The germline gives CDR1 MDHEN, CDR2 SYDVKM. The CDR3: CASSLKGGDTQYF. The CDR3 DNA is TGTGCCAGCAGTTTAAAGGGTGGAGATACGCAGTATTTT.

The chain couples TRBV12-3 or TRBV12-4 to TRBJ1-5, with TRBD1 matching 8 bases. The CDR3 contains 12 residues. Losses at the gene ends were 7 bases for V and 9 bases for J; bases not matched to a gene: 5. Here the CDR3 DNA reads TGTGCCAGCACCGCCGGGACAGGGCCCCAGCATTTT. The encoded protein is CASTAGTGPQHF.

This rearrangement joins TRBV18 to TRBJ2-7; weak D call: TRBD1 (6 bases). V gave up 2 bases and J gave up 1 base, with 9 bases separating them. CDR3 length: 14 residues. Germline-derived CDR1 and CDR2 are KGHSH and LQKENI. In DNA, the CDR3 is TGTGCCAGCTCACCAGGGCAGGGGTCCTACGAGCAGTACTTC. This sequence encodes CASSPGQGSYEQYF.

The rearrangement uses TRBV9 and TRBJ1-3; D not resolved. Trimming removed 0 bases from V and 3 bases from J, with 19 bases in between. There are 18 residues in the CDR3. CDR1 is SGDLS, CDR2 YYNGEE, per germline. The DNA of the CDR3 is TGTGCCAGCAGCGTAGGTATCCGGACGGGTCTAAGTGGAAACACCATATATTTT. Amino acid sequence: CASSVGIRTGLSGNTIYF.

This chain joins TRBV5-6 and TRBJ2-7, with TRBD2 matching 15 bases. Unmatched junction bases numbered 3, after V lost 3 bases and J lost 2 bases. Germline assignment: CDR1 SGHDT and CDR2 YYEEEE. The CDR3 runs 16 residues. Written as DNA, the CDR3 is TGTGCCAGCAGCTCGGGACTAGCGGGGGGAACCTACGAGCAGTACTTC. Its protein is CASSSGLAGGTYEQYF.

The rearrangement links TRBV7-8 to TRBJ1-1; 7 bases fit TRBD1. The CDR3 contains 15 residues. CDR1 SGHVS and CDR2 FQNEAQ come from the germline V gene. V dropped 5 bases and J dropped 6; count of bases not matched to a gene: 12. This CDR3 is CASSETGTPLPEAFF. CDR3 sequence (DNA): TGTGCCAGCAGCGAGACAGGGACCCCCTTGCCTGAAGCTTTCTTT.

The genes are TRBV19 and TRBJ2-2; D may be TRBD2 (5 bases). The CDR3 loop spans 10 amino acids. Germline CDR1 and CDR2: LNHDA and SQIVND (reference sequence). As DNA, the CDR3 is TGTGCTTCCGGGGAAGGGGAGCTGTTTTTT. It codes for CASGEGELFF. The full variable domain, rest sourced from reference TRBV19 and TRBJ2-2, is DGGITQSPKYLFRKEGQNVTLSCEQNLNHDAMYWYRQDPGQGLRLIYYSQIVNDFQKGDIAEGYSVSREKKESFPLTVTSAQKNPTAFYLCASGEGELFFGEGSRLTVL.

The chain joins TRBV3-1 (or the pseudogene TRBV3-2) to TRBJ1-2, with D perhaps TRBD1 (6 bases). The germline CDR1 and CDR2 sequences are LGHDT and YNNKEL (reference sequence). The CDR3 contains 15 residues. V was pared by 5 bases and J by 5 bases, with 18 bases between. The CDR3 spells CASSSPSDSVYGYTF. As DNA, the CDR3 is TGTGCCAGCAGCTCCCCTTCGGACAGCGTATATGGCTACACCTTC.